The 4 T cell receptor beta chains presented below share a single source sample, sequenced in a study of CD8+ T cells in alopecia areata. Extracted RNA was reverse transcribed, and the resulting cDNA served as sequencing template. Repertoires were generated with immunoSEQ multiplex PCR, while TCRdb's copy carries only in-frame clones and drops some. The sample carries around 82,000 clones, roughly 51% recorded once. The material sequenced was NKG2D-high CD8+ T cells sorted from blood. The receptors stem from a human donor with alopecia areata.

The chain links TRBV29-1 to TRBJ2-4, with D unresolved. Looked up from germline, CDR1 is SQVTM and CDR2 is ANQGSEA. CDR3 length: 12 residues. The ends were cut back, 3 bases at V and 8 bases at J, with 11 bases in the middle. This chain's CDR3 is CSVETRPYIQYF. The CDR3 nucleotides are TGCAGCGTTGAGACCCGACCGTACATTCAGTACTTC.

The chain couples TRBV28 to TRBJ2-2; perhaps TRBD2 as D (5 bases). CDR1 and CDR2 (germline): MDHEN, SYDVKM. Between the trimmed V and J ends, which lost 11 bases and 7 bases, there was a span of 14 bases. This CDR3 is 12 amino acids long. The chain's CDR3 is CAGREVGGELFF. The CDR3 DNA sequence: TGTGCCGGTCGGGAAGTGGGCGGGGAGCTGTTTTTT.

V gene TRBV30 combines with J gene TRBJ2-3; D is uncertain. This CDR3 is built from 12 residues. Trimming removed 2 bases at V and 4 bases at J, with 7 bases between. The germline V gene has CDR1 GTSNPN and CDR2 SVGIG (reference sequence). CDR3 sequence: CAWSPTADTQYF. As DNA, the CDR3 is TGTGCCTGGAGTCCCACAGCAGATACGCAGTATTTT.

The chain is built from TRBV5-6 and TRBJ2-5, with TRBD2 as a possible D gene (5 bases). Looked up from germline, CDR1 is SGHDT and CDR2 is YYEEEE. The V gene lost 9 bases and the J gene lost 5 bases, with 17 bases spanning the gap. CDR3 length: 13 amino acids. The CDR3 sequence is CATAYGSGETQYF. DNA of the CDR3: TGTGCCACAGCTTATGGGAGTGGGGAGACCCAGTACTTC.